This entry lists 18 T cell receptor beta chains sequenced from one sample in a study of blood T cell repertoires in COVID-19. Here immunoSEQ multiplex PCR was the method, and the copy in TCRdb shows in-frame clones only, minus some. The sample has about 250,000 clones, over 75% seen once. Input material: PBMCs or T cells enriched from blood (not recorded which). These receptors originate from a man in his forties who had recovered from COVID-19.

This chain links TRBV11-3 with TRBJ1-2; 8 nucleotides line up with TRBD1. J lost 2 bases, V lost 5 bases, and 7 bases had no gene match. The CDR3 runs 15 residues. The germline V gene encodes CDR1 SGHNT and CDR2 YENEEA. The CDR3 region is CASSPKTGVNYGYTF. CDR3 DNA: TGTGCCAGCAGCCCAAAGACAGGGGTAAACTATGGCTACACCTTC.

The table lists this clone with a count of one. The J gene is TRBJ2-5, the V gene TRBV7-3, with 7 bases identical to TRBD1. This CDR3 region has 12 residues. J was trimmed by 8 bases and V by 3 bases; bases with no gene match: 3. The germline gives CDR1 SGHTA, CDR2 FQGTGA. This CDR3 reads CASSLNRGTQYF. For the CDR3, the DNA is TGTGCCAGCAGCTTGAACAGGGGTACCCAGTACTTC.

J is TRBJ2-1 and V is TRBV10-3, with D possibly being TRBD1 (6 bases). Trimming stripped 2 bases from V and 4 bases from J, with 9 bases between. Germline CDR1 ENHRY, CDR2 SYGVKD. CDR3 length: 14 amino acids. The CDR3 here is CAISETGMYNEQFF. The CDR3 nucleotides are TGTGCCATCAGTGAGACAGGGATGTACAATGAGCAGTTCTTC.

In this sample, this clone turned up a few times. Other DNA sequences in this sample translate to the same CDR3. The chain carries TRBV28 and TRBJ1-5, with 7 bases that match TRBD1. The CDR3 extends over 13 amino acids. Germline values: CDR1 MDHEN, CDR2 SYDVKM. J was trimmed by 1 base and V by 6 bases; bases with no gene match: 0. CDR3 region: CASRTGSNQPQHF. The CDR3 DNA reads TGTGCCAGCAGGACAGGGAGCAATCAGCCCCAGCATTTT.

CDR3 DNA: TGTGCCAGCAGCCTAGGACAGGAGAACACTGAAGCTTTCTTT. It codes for CASSLGQENTEAFF. The gene calls are TRBV3-1 (or the pseudogene TRBV3-2) and TRBJ1-1; TRBD1 matches 7 bases. The CDR3 is 14 amino acids. J lost 1 base, V lost 4 bases, and 3 bases had no gene match. CDR1 is LGHDT, CDR2 YNNKEL, per germline (reference sequence).

This clone appeared once. The chain combines TRBV19 with TRBJ1-1; TRBD1 matches at 11 bases. With 3 bases clipped from V and 1 base from J, the junction kept 4 bases outside the gene matches. Germline V gene lookup returns CDR1 LNHDA and CDR2 SQIVND (reference sequence). This CDR3 has 16 residues. CDR3 sequence reads: CASSIRDRGANTEAFF. In DNA form, the CDR3 reads TGTGCCAGTAGTATTCGGGACAGGGGGGCGAACACTGAAGCTTTCTTT.

V is TRBV13 and J is TRBJ2-7, with 9 bases lining up with TRBD1. Looked up from germline, CDR1 is PRHDT and CDR2 is FYEKMQ (reference sequence). Trimming at V came to 0 bases and at J to 2 bases, leaving 29 bases not matched to a gene. The CDR3 sequence is 24 residues long. This CDR3 reads CASSLGLTTGGIHAGQRETYEQYF. The CDR3 DNA sequence: TGTGCCAGCAGCTTAGGTCTCACGACAGGGGGGATTCATGCGGGTCAGCGGGAAACCTACGAGCAGTACTTC.

The CDR3 bases are TGTGCCAGCAGTGAAATTCAGGGTCACACTGAAGCTTTCTTT. Residues: CASSEIQGHTEAFF. The chain recombines TRBV2 with TRBJ1-1; TRBD1 is a possible D gene (5 bases). V shed 2 bases and J shed 3 bases, with 10 bases lying between them. CDR3 size: 14 residues. Germline lookup yields CDR1 SNHLY and CDR2 FYNNEI. Based on the CDR3 plus reference TRBV2 and TRBJ1-1, the full variable domain is EPEVTQTPSHQVTQMGQEVILRCVPISNHLYFYWYRQILGQKVEFLVSFYNNEISEKSEIFDDQFSVERPDGSNFTLKIRSTKLEDSAMYFCASSEIQGHTEAFFGQGTRLTVV.

This clone has just a few counts. The chain employs TRBV2 and TRBJ1-6; 9 bases fit TRBD1. Germline V gives CDR1 SNHLY, CDR2 FYNNEI. V lost 4 bases, J lost 14 bases, and 9 bases stayed unmatched. This CDR3 contains 14 residues. CDR3 DNA: TGTGCCAGCAGTGTTAGGGGACAGGGAGGTACCCTCCACTTT. The encoded protein is CASSVRGQGGTLHF.

V gene TRBV27 combines with J gene TRBJ1-2; D is perhaps TRBD1 (5 bases). The germline V gene encodes CDR1 MNHEY and CDR2 SMNVEV (reference sequence). Trimming removed 4 bases from V and 4 bases from J, with 10 bases in between. The CDR3 is 13 residues long. The CDR3 nucleotides read TGTGCCAGCAGTTATGCGGGGGGCTATGGCTACACCTTC. This encodes CASSYAGGYGYTF.

The CDR3 spells CASSPLPEANYGYTF. CDR3 DNA sequence: TGTGCCAGCTCACCATTGCCAGAAGCTAACTATGGCTACACCTTC. The chain is built from TRBV18 and TRBJ1-2; D is undetermined. The CDR3 is 15 residues long. Trimming stripped 2 bases from V and 0 bases from J, with 10 bases between. CDR1 is KGHSH and CDR2 is LQKENI in the germline V gene.

The V gene is TRBV29-1, the J gene TRBJ1-4; 7 bases are shared with TRBD1. The junction had 6 bases not matched to a gene; V was cut back by 4 bases and J by 7 bases. The V gene's germline CDR1 is SQVTM and CDR2 ANQGSEA. The CDR3 contains 13 residues. The CDR3 sequence is CSVGQGQGEKLFF. CDR3 DNA: TGCAGCGTTGGACAGGGTCAGGGTGAAAAACTGTTTTTT. Full variable domain (outside the CDR3, taken from reference TRBV29-1 and TRBJ1-4): SAVISQKPSRDICQRGTSLTIQCQVDSQVTMMFWYRQQPGQSLTLIATANQGSEATYESGFVIDKFPISRPNLTFSTLTVSNMSPEDSSIYLCSVGQGQGEKLFFGSGTQLSVL.

The sample holds one count of this clone. V usage is TRBV18 and J usage is TRBJ2-2; weak D call: TRBD1 (6 bases). V lost 3 bases and J lost 0, with 8 bases in between. The germline V gene has CDR1 KGHSH and CDR2 LQKENI. The CDR3 totals 15 residues. The CDR3 reads CASSPTGPNTGELFF. The CDR3 DNA reads TGTGCCAGCTCACCCACAGGGCCGAACACCGGGGAGCTGTTTTTT. Based on the CDR3 plus reference TRBV18 and TRBJ2-2, the full variable domain is NAGVMQNPRHLVRRRGQEARLRCSPMKGHSHVYWYRQLPEEGLKFMVYLQKENIIDESGMPKERFSAEFPKEGPSILRIQQVVRGDSAAYFCASSPTGPNTGELFFGEGSRLTVL.

This chain links TRBV7-9 with TRBJ1-2; D is unresolved. The CDR3 is 13 amino acids. V shed 5 bases and J shed 4 bases, with 11 bases lying between them. The germline gives CDR1 SEHNR, CDR2 FQNEAQ (reference sequence). The CDR3 here is CASSTAAFYGYTF. CDR3 nucleotide sequence: TGTGCCAGCAGCACTGCGGCTTTCTATGGCTACACCTTC.

The chain recombines TRBV30 with TRBJ1-3; 7 nucleotides align to TRBD1. With 1 base clipped from V and 7 bases from J, the junction kept 4 bases outside the gene matches. Germline V gives CDR1 GTSNPN, CDR2 SVGIG (reference sequence). This CDR3 spans 13 amino acids. CDR3 DNA sequence: TGTGCCTGGAGTGGCGACAGGGTGAACACCATATATTTT. It translates to CAWSGDRVNTIYF. The variable domain in full, with the rest retrieved from reference TRBV30 and TRBJ1-3, is SQTIHQWPATLVQPVGSPLSLECTVEGTSNPNLYWYRQAAGRGLQLLFYSVGIGQISSEVPQNLSASRPQDRQFILSSKKLLLSDSGFYLCAWSGDRVNTIYFGEGSWLTVV.

The chain has TRBV7-3 and TRBJ1-2; 8 bases are shared with TRBD1. Per germline, CDR1 SGHTA and CDR2 FQGTGA. After removal of 2 bases from V and 10 bases from J, the junction contained 6 bases not matched to a gene. The CDR3 has 13 residues. The chain's CDR3 is CASSLGQGSYYTF. For the CDR3, the DNA is TGTGCCAGCAGCTTAGGACAGGGAAGTTACTACACCTTC.

The rearrangement uses TRBV5-1 and TRBJ2-1; TRBD2 agrees at 9 bases. The germline CDR1 and CDR2 sequences are SGHRS and YFSETQ. CDR3 length: 15 residues. The J segment lost 7 bases and the V segment lost 0 bases, leaving 5 bases of the junction unmatched. The CDR3 DNA reads TGCGCCAGCAGCTTGGGACTAGCGGTACTGAATGAGCAGTTCTTC. Translated, it gives CASSLGLAVLNEQFF.

This chain joins TRBV7-9 and TRBJ2-1; D perhaps matches TRBD1 (5 bases). The germline V and J ends were trimmed by 5 bases and 10 bases, with 12 bases remaining between them. The germline CDR1 and CDR2 sequences are SEHNR and FQNEAQ (reference sequence). This CDR3 has 12 residues. Here the CDR3 reads CASSDTGEEQFF. CDR3 coding DNA: TGTGCCAGCAGCGATACAGGCGAGGAGCAGTTCTTC. Full variable domain (rest looked up from reference TRBV7-9 and TRBJ2-1): DTGVSQNPRHKITKRGQNVTFRCDPISEHNRLYWYRQTLGQGPEFLTYFQNEAQLEKSRLLSDRFSAERPKGSFSTLEIQRTEQGDSAMYLCASSDTGEEQFFGPGTRLTVL.